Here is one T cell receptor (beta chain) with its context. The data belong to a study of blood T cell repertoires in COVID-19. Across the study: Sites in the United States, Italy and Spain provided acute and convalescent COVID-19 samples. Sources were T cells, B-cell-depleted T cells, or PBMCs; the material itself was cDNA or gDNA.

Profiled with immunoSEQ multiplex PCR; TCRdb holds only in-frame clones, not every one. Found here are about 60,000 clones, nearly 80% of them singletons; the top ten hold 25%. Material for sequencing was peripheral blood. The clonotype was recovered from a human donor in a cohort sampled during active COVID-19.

CDR3 region: CASGLAGELSYEQYF. Here the CDR3 DNA reads TGTGCCAGCGGTCTAGCGGGAGAGCTTTCCTACGAGCAGTACTTC. The rearrangement uses TRBV28 and TRBJ2-7, with 10 nucleotides matching TRBD2. CDR1 and CDR2 from the germline V gene are MDHEN and SYDVKM. The CDR3 contains 15 residues. V lost 8 bases, J lost 1 base, and 8 bases stayed unmatched.